Listed here are 21 T cell receptor beta chains from one sample, sequenced in a study of blood T cell repertoires in COVID-19. This table comes from immunoSEQ multiplex PCR, and its TCRdb copy is limited to in-frame clones, with some not included. The profile covers 100,000 or so clones, with 84% appearing a single time and less than 2% taken by the ten largest. The specimen was peripheral blood. All receptors come from a man in his 70s with active or convalescent COVID-19.

The table lists this clone with a count of one. The chain has TRBV29-1 and TRBJ1-5; 7 bases line up with TRBD1. CDR3 length equals 15 residues. V gave up 4 bases and J gave up 2 bases; unmatched junction bases: 8. Germline values: CDR1 SQVTM, CDR2 ANQGSEA. The DNA of the CDR3 is TGCAGCGTTGCTCTCCAGGGGGATGGCAATCAGCCCCAGCATTTT. Its translation: CSVALQGDGNQPQHF.

The chain is built from TRBV4-2 and TRBJ1-6; TRBD1 agrees at 7 bases. The CDR3 is made up of 15 amino acids. Germline V gene data show CDR1 as LGHNA and CDR2 as YNFKEQ. With V trimmed by 5 bases and J by 8 bases, 9 bases remained unmatched. CDR3 residues: CASSYRATGDSPLHF. The CDR3 DNA reads as TGTGCCAGCAGCTACAGAGCCACAGGGGATTCACCCCTCCACTTT.

The genes are TRBV28 and TRBJ1-5, with 7 nucleotides matching TRBD1. The germline V gene has CDR1 MDHEN and CDR2 SYDVKM. CDR3 size: 15 residues. J was trimmed by 6 bases and V by 3 bases; bases with no gene match: 8. The CDR3 spells CASSLPGRGSQPQHF. In nucleotides, the CDR3 is TGTGCCAGCAGTTTGCCGGGCAGGGGGAGTCAGCCCCAGCATTTT.

The chain combines TRBV9 with TRBJ2-3; 11 bases fit TRBD1. The V and J ends lost 1 base and 1 base, in that order; junction bases with no gene match: 14. This CDR3 contains 20 residues. Germline CDR1 and CDR2: SGDLS and YYNGEE. CDR3 nucleotides: TGTGCCAGCAGCGTATTTTGGGGCCTGGGACAGGGGGTTGGCACAGATACGCAGTATTTT. This codes for CASSVFWGLGQGVGTDTQYF.

The genes are TRBV11-2 and TRBJ1-2; D is possibly TRBD1 (5 bases). CDR1 is SGHAT and CDR2 is FQNNGV in the germline V gene. V was shortened by 2 bases and J by 3 bases, with 22 bases between the two germline ends. The CDR3 length is 18 residues. The CDR3 nucleotides are TGTGCCAGCAGCTTATACCGCGGGAGAGCCGGGGGACACTATGGCTACACCTTC. This codes for CASSLYRGRAGGHYGYTF. The whole variable domain, filled in from reference TRBV11-2 and TRBJ1-2, reads EAGVAQSPRYKIIEKRQSVAFWCNPISGHATLYWYQQILGQGPKLLIQFQNNGVVDDSQLPKDRFSAERLKGVDSTLKIQPAKLEDSAVYLCASSLYRGRAGGHYGYTFGSGTRLTVV.

The chain combines TRBV18 with TRBJ2-7, with 7 bases identical to TRBD1. The CDR3 extends over 12 amino acids. Germline trimming cut 8 bases from V and 3 bases from J; bases unmatched to any gene: 4. CDR1 and CDR2 from the germline V gene are KGHSH and LQKENI. The chain's CDR3 is CASRDSYYEQYF. CDR3 coding DNA: TGTGCCAGCAGGGACAGTTACTACGAGCAGTACTTC.

The chain links TRBV29-1 to TRBJ2-3; 8 bases line up with TRBD1. The J segment lost 2 bases and the V segment lost 7 bases, leaving 8 bases of the junction unmatched. CDR3 length: 14 residues. CDR1 is SQVTM and CDR2 is ANQGSEA in the germline V gene. The CDR3 coding sequence is TGCAGCGCTCCCGACAGGGGCCACACAGATACGCAGTATTTT. Its protein is CSAPDRGHTDTQYF.

V is TRBV6-5 and J is TRBJ2-1; possibly TRBD1 for D (6 bases). Germline assignment: CDR1 MNHEY and CDR2 SVGAGI. This CDR3 has 15 residues. The V gene lost 0 bases and the J gene lost 2 bases, with 8 bases spanning the gap. Written as DNA, the CDR3 is TGTGCCAGCAGTTACTCGACAGGCACCTACAATGAGCAGTTCTTC. Translating gives CASSYSTGTYNEQFF.

The chain links TRBV11-2 to TRBJ2-7; D perhaps matches TRBD1 (5 bases). The CDR3 consists of 13 residues. V was clipped by 0 bases and J by 5 bases, with 8 bases between them. Germline V gives CDR1 SGHAT, CDR2 FQNNGV. The CDR3 sequence is CASSLDSGNEQYF. Here the CDR3 DNA reads TGTGCCAGCAGCTTAGATTCAGGGAACGAGCAGTACTTC.

The rearrangement links TRBV2 to TRBJ2-7; D may be TRBD2 (6 bases). The CDR3 covers 14 residues. V was shortened by 7 bases and J by 0 bases, with 13 bases between the two germline ends. Germline-derived CDR1 and CDR2 are SNHLY and FYNNEI. The CDR3 protein is CASTWDLSSYEQYF. The CDR3 DNA reads as TGTGCCAGCACCTGGGACTTGAGCTCCTACGAGCAGTACTTC.

This sequence joins TRBV28 and TRBJ2-4; D is ambiguous. V dropped 5 bases and J dropped 9 bases, with 8 bases sitting between them. The CDR3 has 11 residues. CDR1 MDHEN and CDR2 SYDVKM come from the germline V gene. CDR3: CASSQNAIQYF. CDR3 coding DNA: TGTGCCAGCAGTCAGAACGCCATTCAGTACTTC.

V gene TRBV19 combines with J gene TRBJ1-4, with 11 bases matching TRBD1. The CDR3 sequence is 15 residues long. CDR1 and CDR2 from the germline V gene are LNHDA and SQIVND (reference sequence). V shed 5 bases, J shed 7 bases, and the junction held 6 bases outside the gene matches. The DNA of the CDR3 is TGTGCCAGTAGTCACCGGACAGGGGGCGGTGAAAAACTGTTTTTT. This translates into CASSHRTGGGEKLFF.

The chain is built from TRBV6-5 and TRBJ1-6; D not resolved. The germline V gene has CDR1 MNHEY and CDR2 SVGAGI. This CDR3 comprises 15 residues. Trimming removed 2 bases at V and 10 bases at J, with 15 bases between. CDR3 amino acids: CASSYGRRAGSPLHF. CDR3 DNA: TGTGCCAGCAGTTACGGTAGAAGGGCGGGCTCACCCCTCCACTTT.

The CDR3 reads CAWSRRGQGFREQYF. The CDR3 bases are TGTGCCTGGAGTAGGAGGGGACAGGGTTTTCGCGAGCAGTACTTC. This chain connects TRBV30 to TRBJ2-7, with 9 positions matching TRBD1. The CDR3 is 15 amino acids. Germline V lookup: CDR1 GTSNPN, CDR2 SVGIG (reference sequence). V shed 2 bases, J shed 6 bases, and the junction held 11 bases outside the gene matches.

The chain combines TRBV21-1 with TRBJ2-5; the table's D gene call, TRBD1, was not cross checked with the DNA. TRBV21-1 is shown as a pseudogene. CDR3 size: 12 residues. The CDR3: CARDGQKETQYF. CDR3 in DNA: TGTGCCAGGGATGGACAGAAAGAGACCCAGTACTTC.

The chain carries TRBV5-4 and TRBJ1-1, with 10 bases matching TRBD1. V lost 2 bases to trimming and J lost 7 bases; unmatched junction nucleotides: 17. This CDR3 is 18 amino acids long. The germline CDR1 and CDR2 sequences are SGHNT and YYREEE (reference sequence). CDR3 DNA: TGTGCCAGCAGCTTACTCCCTTTGGGGGGACAGGGGAGTATTGAAGCTTTCTTT. Protein product: CASSLLPLGGQGSIEAFF.

The V call is TRBV28, the J call TRBJ1-2; no definite D call. Trimming cost V 2 bases and J 4 bases, with 11 bases left between them. The CDR3 totals 14 residues. Germline CDR1 MDHEN, CDR2 SYDVKM. CDR3 sequence: CASSLPGSIYGYTF. The CDR3 DNA is TGTGCCAGCAGTTTACCGGGGTCGATCTATGGCTACACCTTC.

The J gene is TRBJ2-2, the V gene TRBV19; D is unclear. Germline V gives CDR1 LNHDA, CDR2 SQIVND (reference sequence). Trimming shortened V by 5 bases and J by 7 bases, and 8 bases separated the two germline ends. The CDR3 runs 12 residues. CDR3 loop: CASSPQYGELFF. In nucleotides, the CDR3 is TGTGCCAGTAGTCCTCAGTACGGGGAGCTGTTTTTT.

The chain employs TRBV21-1 and TRBJ2-5; TRBD2 is taken as the D call from the table, unchecked against the DNA. TRBV21-1 is annotated as a pseudogene. This CDR3 is built from 15 residues. CDR3 loop: CASSKLRGGGETQYF. DNA for the CDR3: TGTGCCAGCAGCAAGTTGCGGGGGGGCGGCGAGACCCAGTACTTC.

This rearrangement joins TRBV5-1 to TRBJ1-1, with D possibly TRBD1 on 5 matching bases. Trimming left V 4 bases short and J 4 bases short, with 26 bases between. The CDR3 consists of 18 residues. The germline CDR1 and CDR2 sequences are SGHRS and YFSETQ. The CDR3 bases are TGCGCCAGCAGCGCGCCAACAGGAGAGAAAGGGCGGATCACTGAAGCTTTCTTT. Translating it yields CASSAPTGEKGRITEAFF.

J is TRBJ2-7 and V is TRBV28; no clear D gene. V was cut by 5 bases and J by 2 bases, with 13 bases left in between. The germline CDR1 and CDR2 sequences are MDHEN and SYDVKM. The CDR3 length is 14 residues. The CDR3: CASSRSVNPYEQYF. In nucleotides, the CDR3 is TGTGCCAGCAGTAGATCGGTAAATCCCTACGAGCAGTACTTC.